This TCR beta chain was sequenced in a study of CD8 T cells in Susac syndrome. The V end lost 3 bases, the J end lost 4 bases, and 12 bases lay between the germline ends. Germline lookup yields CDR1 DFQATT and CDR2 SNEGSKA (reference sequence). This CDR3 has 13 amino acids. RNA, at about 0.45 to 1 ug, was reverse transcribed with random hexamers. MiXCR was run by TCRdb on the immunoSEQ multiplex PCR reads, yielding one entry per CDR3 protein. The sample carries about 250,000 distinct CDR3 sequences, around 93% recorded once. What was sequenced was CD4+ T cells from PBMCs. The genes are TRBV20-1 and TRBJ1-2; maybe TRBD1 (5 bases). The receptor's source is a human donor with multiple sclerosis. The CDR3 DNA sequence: TGCAGTGCTAGGATCCAAGGGGCCTATGGCTACACCTTC. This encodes CSARIQGAYGYTF.